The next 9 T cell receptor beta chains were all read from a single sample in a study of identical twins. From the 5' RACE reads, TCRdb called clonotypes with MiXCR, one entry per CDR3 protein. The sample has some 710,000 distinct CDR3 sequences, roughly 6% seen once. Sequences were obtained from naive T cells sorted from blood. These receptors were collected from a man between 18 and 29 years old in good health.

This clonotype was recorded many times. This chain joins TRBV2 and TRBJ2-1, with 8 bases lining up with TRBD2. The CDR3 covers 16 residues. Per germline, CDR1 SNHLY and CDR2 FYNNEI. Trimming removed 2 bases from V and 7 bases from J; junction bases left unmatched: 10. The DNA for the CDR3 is TGTGCCAGCAGTGAACCTCAGCGGGAGATCTGGAATGAGCAGTTCTTC. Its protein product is CASSEPQREIWNEQFF.

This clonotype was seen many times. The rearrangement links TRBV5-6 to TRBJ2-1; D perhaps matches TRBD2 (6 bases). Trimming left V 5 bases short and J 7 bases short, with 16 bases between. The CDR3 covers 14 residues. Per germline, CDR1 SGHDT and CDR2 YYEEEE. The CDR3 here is CASSGWARGNEQFF. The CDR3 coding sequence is TGTGCCAGCAGTGGGTGGGCTCGGGGGAATGAGCAGTTCTTC. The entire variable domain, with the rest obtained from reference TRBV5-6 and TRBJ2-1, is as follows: DAGVTQSPTHLIKTRGQQVTLRCSPKSGHDTVSWYQQALGQGPQFIFQYYEEEERQRGNFPDRFSGHQFPNYSSELNVNALLLGDSALYLCASSGWARGNEQFFGPGTRLTVL.

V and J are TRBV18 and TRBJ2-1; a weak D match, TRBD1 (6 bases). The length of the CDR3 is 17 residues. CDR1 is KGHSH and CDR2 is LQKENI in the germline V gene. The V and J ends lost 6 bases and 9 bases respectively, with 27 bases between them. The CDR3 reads CASSPSGLGDTSGEQFF. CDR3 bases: TGTGCCAGCTCTCCCTCCGGCCTAGGGGACACGTCCGGTGAGCAGTTCTTC.

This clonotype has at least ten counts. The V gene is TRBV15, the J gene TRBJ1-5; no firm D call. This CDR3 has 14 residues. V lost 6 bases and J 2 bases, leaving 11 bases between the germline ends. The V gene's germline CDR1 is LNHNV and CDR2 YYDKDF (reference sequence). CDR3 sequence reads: CATSDGVGNQPQHF. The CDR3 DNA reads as TGTGCCACCAGTGACGGGGTTGGCAATCAGCCCCAGCATTTT.

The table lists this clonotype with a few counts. This chain's CDR3 is CASSPRGTSFTLRELFF. In nucleotides, the CDR3 is TGTGCCAGCAGCCCGAGGGGCACAAGCTTCACCCTGAGGGAGCTGTTTTTT. The chain employs TRBV27 and TRBJ2-2; TRBD1 or TRBD2 may be the D gene (5 bases each). V shed 6 bases and J shed 9 bases, with 26 bases lying between them. This CDR3 has 17 amino acids. Germline assignment: CDR1 MNHEY and CDR2 SMNVEV (reference sequence).

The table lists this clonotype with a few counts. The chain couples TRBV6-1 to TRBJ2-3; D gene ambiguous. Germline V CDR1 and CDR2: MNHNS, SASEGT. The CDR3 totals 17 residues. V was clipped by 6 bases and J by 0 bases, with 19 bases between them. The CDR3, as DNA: TGTGCCAGCAGACCTCTAGGAGTTTCCGAGAGCACAGATACGCAGTATTTT. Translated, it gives CASRPLGVSESTDTQYF.

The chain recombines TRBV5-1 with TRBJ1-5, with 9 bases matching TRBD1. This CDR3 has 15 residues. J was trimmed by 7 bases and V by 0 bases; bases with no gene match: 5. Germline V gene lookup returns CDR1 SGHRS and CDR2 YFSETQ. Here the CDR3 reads CASSLDGDRVQPQHF. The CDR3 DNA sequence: TGCGCCAGCAGCTTGGACGGGGACAGGGTACAGCCCCAGCATTTT.

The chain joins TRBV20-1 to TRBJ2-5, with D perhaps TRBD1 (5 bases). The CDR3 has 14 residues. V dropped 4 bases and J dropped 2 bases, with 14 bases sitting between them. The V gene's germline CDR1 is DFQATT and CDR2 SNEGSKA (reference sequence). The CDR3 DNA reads TGCAGTGCTACCCAGGGCCGGGTGCAAGAGACCCAGTACTTC. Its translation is CSATQGRVQETQYF.

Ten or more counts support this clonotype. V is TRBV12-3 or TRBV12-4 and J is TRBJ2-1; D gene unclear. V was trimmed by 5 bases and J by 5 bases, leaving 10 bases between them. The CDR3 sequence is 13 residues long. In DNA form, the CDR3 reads TGTGCCAGCAGTCCCTCTACCGACAATGAGCAGTTCTTC. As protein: CASSPSTDNEQFF.